The entry below gives a single T cell receptor beta chain sequence along with its context. The antigen remains unidentified. The entry originates in a study of T cell responses to AZD1222 COVID-19 vaccine. General study points: The donor cohort was predominantly white British with a female majority, and clonal diversity may have been underestimated. Once two AZD1222 doses were given, Spike-specific TCR breadth and depth went up. Reportedly, nearly half of unique spike TCRs recognized epitopes outside B.1.351/B.1.1.7 mutations.

The table came from immunoSEQ multiplex PCR; TCRdb's copy has only in-frame clones and leaves some out. The table records about 70,000 clones, about 80% of them present only once. Pooled in the analysis were second doses at about 4 or about 12 weeks. The CDR3 is 15 amino acids. The V end was cut by 0 bases, the J end by 5 bases, with 13 bases between. CDR1 and CDR2 (germline): GTSNPN, SVGIG (reference sequence). The sequenced sample was peripheral blood, obtained 28 days after the second AZD1222 dose. The sequence was obtained from an adult who received the AZD1222 COVID-19 vaccine. V gene TRBV30 combines with J gene TRBJ2-2, with a weak D call TRBD2 (6 bases). The DNA of the CDR3 is TGTGCCTGGAGTGTTAGGAGGGCTAGTACCGGGGAGCTGTTTTTT. This sequence encodes CAWSVRRASTGELFF. Full variable domain (missing parts from reference TRBV30 and TRBJ2-2): SQTIHQWPATLVQPVGSPLSLECTVEGTSNPNLYWYRQAAGRGLQLLFYSVGIGQISSEVPQNLSASRPQDRQFILSSKKLLLSDSGFYLCAWSVRRASTGELFFGEGSRLTVL.